The sequence of this TCR beta chain was determined in a study of blood T cell repertoires in COVID-19 (dated by TCRdb to the early 2020s). Regarding the complete study: Samples covering the acute and convalescent phases of COVID-19 were provided by collaborators in the United States, Italy and Spain. Deeply sampled blood TCRbeta repertoires from subjects exposed to, actively infected with, or recovered from COVID-19 were included in the dataset. The repertoires were released in a freely available public database intended as a resource for research on the immune response to SARS-CoV-2. A de-identified subject ID, COVID-19 status, age in years and sex were almost always included in the sample metadata. The prospective study material was composed of cDNA or gDNA derived from T cells, B-cell-depleted T cells, or PBMCs. Where HLA class I and class II types were available, the types were taken from metadata supplied by the sample provider, not from assay-based typing. Samples were obtained from the ongoing ImmuneRACE study (first 160 participants) and from some 1,300 subjects provided by 6 global collaborators. Broader findings and caveats from the paper: Clinical and demographic metadata were provided uncurated, with the amount varying by source and participant.

TCRbeta CDR3 regions were amplified from genomic DNA by means of the immunoSEQ Assay, a bias-controlled multiplex PCR. The published analysis was carried out like this. The number of nucleated cells in each sample was estimated by amplification of reference gene primers within the assay. To quantify the absolute abundance of each unique TCRbeta CDR3 rearrangement, sequence reads were collapsed and filtered. Productive Simpson clonality was computed per sample as the square root of Simpson's diversity index over productive rearrangements. Sourced from immuneACCESS, this table was stored by TCRdb with only in-frame sequences that have V and J called. A share of the clones is absent; for the studies checked, an unresolved V gene accounts for under half, and the remainder has no known explanation. V, J and clone size derive from that table, while D and trimming were established from the DNA sequence. The sample data list 75,000 to 100,000 clones, and about 81% of these were observed just once. Clones ranked in the top ten supply roughly 24% of the sample.

Comments on this clone: This clone's antigen is unknown. The record has no base qualities; no much larger clone is one base away. This sample includes further DNA sequences coding for the same CDR3.

Counted from cysteine to phenylalanine, this CDR3 has 14 amino acids. CDR3 DNA only is kept here, 42 bases in frame from base 1. CDR1 and CDR2 are read off the germline V gene as KGHSH and LQKENI. The V end loses 0 bases and the J end loses 2 bases, and a stretch of 8 bases separates them. Each collaborating institution followed its own protocols to collect whole blood in K2EDTA tubes. Collaborator samples were shipped for TCRbeta analysis as frozen whole blood, isolated PBMCs, or DNA extracted from either sample type. Recombination joined TRBV18 with TRBJ2-7; a weak D assignment points to TRBD1 (5 bases agree). Sequenced material: peripheral blood. The sequence derives from a man in his 70s with acute or convalescent COVID-19. The CDR3 protein sequence reads: CASSPPGQPYEQYF. The DNA is TGTGCCAGCTCACCACCGGGGCAACCCTACGAGCAGTACTTC.